The 18 T cell receptor beta chains below were found in one sample sequenced in a study of blood T cell repertoires in COVID-19. Assay used: immunoSEQ multiplex PCR; TCRdb lists only in-frame clones, some missing. The table shows roughly 99,000 clones, with about 89% occurring only once. The source material was peripheral blood. The receptors originated from a woman aged 30 to 39 with acute or convalescent COVID-19.

This chain uses TRBV6-6 with TRBJ2-1; D remains ambiguous. The length of the CDR3 is 10 residues. The V end was cut by 6 bases, the J end by 8 bases, with 5 bases between. Germline CDR1 and CDR2: MNHNY and SVGAGI (reference sequence). CDR3 bases: TGTGCCAGCAGGAGTTATGAGCAGTTCTTC. Translating gives CASRSYEQFF.

The J gene is TRBJ2-1, the V gene TRBV7-3; D gene ambiguous. The CDR3 runs 14 residues. V lost 3 bases, J lost 5 bases, and 11 bases lay in between. Germline lookup yields CDR1 SGHTA and CDR2 FQGTGA. CDR3 region: CASSFHPEDNEQFF. The CDR3 nucleotides are TGTGCCAGCAGCTTCCACCCCGAGGACAATGAGCAGTTCTTC.

The J gene is TRBJ1-2, the V gene TRBV2; 8 bases line up with TRBD1. The trim removed 4 bases at V and 7 bases at J, leaving 8 bases unmatched. CDR3 length: 14 amino acids. Germline CDR1 is SNHLY and CDR2 is FYNNEI. DNA of the CDR3: TGTGCCAGCAGTGCGCAGGGGGCGCAGGCTGGCTACACCTTC. Protein product: CASSAQGAQAGYTF.

The chain joins TRBV29-1 to TRBJ1-2; D unresolved. CDR3 size: 15 residues. With 0 bases removed from V and 0 bases from J, the gap between germline ends came to 11 bases. Germline values: CDR1 SQVTM, CDR2 ANQGSEA. CDR3 nucleotides: TGCAGCGTTGAAGAGCACAACAGTCCTAACTATGGCTACACCTTC. Its translation is CSVEEHNSPNYGYTF.

V and J are TRBV28 and TRBJ2-1; D possibly corresponds to TRBD1 (5 bases). V lost 10 bases and J 3 bases, leaving 13 bases between the germline ends. This CDR3 has 13 residues. Germline lookup yields CDR1 MDHEN and CDR2 SYDVKM. The CDR3 sequence is CATVVQGYNEQFF. CDR3 in DNA: TGTGCCACGGTGGTCCAGGGCTACAATGAGCAGTTCTTC.

This chain links TRBV19 with TRBJ2-7; perhaps TRBD1 as D (5 bases). Trimming cost V 7 bases and J 6 bases, with 13 bases left between them. The CDR3 consists of 12 residues. From germline, CDR1 is LNHDA and CDR2 SQIVND (reference sequence). The CDR3 bases are TGTGCCAGTATGGGGCCCTCCCCCGAGCAGTACTTC. It encodes CASMGPSPEQYF.

This clone came up once. The V gene is TRBV5-1, the J gene TRBJ1-2, with D maybe TRBD1 (5 bases). From germline, CDR1 is SGHRS and CDR2 YFSETQ. The V end lost 0 bases, the J end lost 1 base, and 16 bases lay between the germline ends. The CDR3 is made up of 17 amino acids. Written as DNA, the CDR3 is TGCGCCAGCAGCTTGGCCAACTTCGCAGGGCTTAACTATGGCTACACCTTC. Translating gives CASSLANFAGLNYGYTF.

V usage is TRBV27 and J usage is TRBJ1-5; D unclear. The CDR3 is 13 residues long. Germline V gene lookup returns CDR1 MNHEY and CDR2 SMNVEV (reference sequence). Trimming removed 5 bases from V and 7 bases from J, with 12 bases in between. CDR3 sequence: CASSVNEVQPQHF. In nucleotides, the CDR3 is TGTGCCAGCAGTGTTAACGAGGTGCAGCCCCAGCATTTT.

This clone has just one count. The genes are TRBV3-1 (or the pseudogene TRBV3-2) and TRBJ1-5; D is unclear. V lost 1 base and J 0 bases, leaving 7 bases between the germline ends. This CDR3 is 15 amino acids long. Looked up from germline, CDR1 is LGHDT and CDR2 is YNNKEL (reference sequence). In nucleotides, the CDR3 is TGTGCCAGCAGCCAAGGACGGAGTAGCAATCAGCCCCAGCATTTT. Its protein product is CASSQGRSSNQPQHF.

V is TRBV24-1 and J is TRBJ2-2; TRBD1 matches 8 bases. Germline CDR1 KGHDR, CDR2 SFDVKD. This CDR3 is built from 14 residues. The ends lost 10 bases at V and 5 bases at J; junction bases unmatched: 8. CDR3 nucleotide sequence: TGTGCCACAGGACAGGGCGCTGTGACCGGGGAGCTGTTTTTT. Protein: CATGQGAVTGELFF.

The chain is built from TRBV9 and TRBJ1-1, with TRBD1 as a possible D gene (6 bases). This CDR3 is 15 amino acids long. Looked up from germline, CDR1 is SGDLS and CDR2 is YYNGEE. The ends were cut back, 0 bases at V and 1 base at J, with 10 bases in the middle. In nucleotides, the CDR3 is TGTGCCAGCAGCGTAGCCGGACAGTGGAACACTGAAGCTTTCTTT. Translated, it gives CASSVAGQWNTEAFF.

V and J are TRBV2 and TRBJ2-1; 13 bases are shared with TRBD2. J lost 2 bases, V lost 7 bases, and 5 bases had no gene match. CDR1 is SNHLY and CDR2 is FYNNEI in the germline V gene. There are 16 residues in the CDR3. CDR3 region: CASTWTSGRPYNEQFF. The CDR3 DNA reads TGTGCCAGCACCTGGACTAGCGGGAGACCCTACAATGAGCAGTTCTTC.

This CDR3 is CASSSPWGPIPVYEQYF. CDR3 bases: TGTGCCAGCAGTTCGCCTTGGGGCCCGATACCCGTCTACGAGCAGTACTTC. The chain links TRBV28 to TRBJ2-7, with D maybe TRBD1 (5 bases). From germline, CDR1 is MDHEN and CDR2 SYDVKM. The length of the CDR3 is 17 residues. The V gene lost 4 bases and the J gene lost 3 bases, with 22 bases spanning the gap.

The chain couples TRBV28 to TRBJ1-5; D call uncertain. The V end lost 6 bases, the J end lost 0 bases, and 9 bases lay between the germline ends. Germline V gene sequence: CDR1 MDHEN, CDR2 SYDVKM. CDR3 length: 14 amino acids. In DNA form, the CDR3 reads TGTGCCAGCAGCCCCCCCAGTAGCAATCAGCCCCAGCATTTT. Its protein product is CASSPPSSNQPQHF.

The chain uses TRBV28 and TRBJ2-4; maybe TRBD2 (5 bases). The germline gives CDR1 MDHEN, CDR2 SYDVKM. The CDR3 is 14 amino acids. Trimming left V 5 bases short and J 4 bases short, with 12 bases between. The CDR3 region is CASSVGSGKNIQYF. Here the CDR3 DNA reads TGTGCCAGCAGTGTGGGAAGCGGAAAAAACATTCAGTACTTC.

The chain recombines TRBV9 with TRBJ1-2; D unclear. CDR1 is SGDLS and CDR2 is YYNGEE in the germline V gene. This CDR3 spans 12 amino acids. The ends were cut back, 0 bases at V and 8 bases at J, with 8 bases in the middle. The DNA for the CDR3 is TGTGCCAGCAGCGTAGGAGGGAACGGCTACACCTTC. Translation: CASSVGGNGYTF.

This clone was observed a single time. The chain carries TRBV6-5 and TRBJ2-7, with 7 bases matching TRBD2. Germline assignment: CDR1 MNHEY and CDR2 SVGAGI. This CDR3 contains 15 residues. The junction had 10 bases not matched to a gene; V was cut back by 4 bases and J by 4 bases. This chain's CDR3 is CASSSTTSWVYEQYF. The CDR3 DNA is TGTGCCAGCAGTTCGACGACTAGCTGGGTATACGAGCAGTACTTC.

This chain links TRBV27 with TRBJ1-5, with D tentatively TRBD1 (5 bases). Germline values: CDR1 MNHEY, CDR2 SMNVEV (reference sequence). This CDR3 region has 15 residues. The V end lost 2 bases, the J end lost 2 bases, and 10 bases lay between the germline ends. In DNA form, the CDR3 reads TGTGCCAGCAGTTTAGGGAGGGGTGGCAATCAGCCCCAGCATTTT. Its protein product is CASSLGRGGNQPQHF.